A selection of T cell receptor beta chains follows, all from one sample in a study of T-cell reconstitution after alpha-beta-depleted transplantation in children. MiXCR, run by TCRdb on the PCR reads, gives a single entry per CDR3 protein. Here the sample spans 200,000 or so distinct CDR3 sequences, roughly 6.5% being singletons. The specimen was PBMCs, collected before TCRalphabeta/CD19-depleted stem cell transplant. The receptors shown here come from a girl under two years old with combined immunodeficiency, due to receive a stem cell transplant. Each CDR3 is given with its conserved first and last residue. The D gene is left open where the match is weak.

CDR3: CASSNKGADEKLFF
D: TRBD1
J: TRBJ1-4
V: TRBV6-1

CDR3: CASSATRGEQYF
D: NA
J: TRBJ2-7
V: TRBV7-2

CDR3: CASSTWTSGGSDTQYF
D: TRBD2
J: TRBJ2-3
V: TRBV7-3

CDR3: CASSLSPRESLYEQYF
D: TRBD2
J: TRBJ2-7
V: TRBV28

CDR3: CSARDGRTGRYGYTF
D: NA
J: TRBJ1-2
V: TRBV20-1

CDR3: CASSLALGRNTEAFF
D: NA
J: TRBJ1-1
V: TRBV7-9

CDR3: CASSSISTGKDTQYF
D: NA
J: TRBJ2-3
V: TRBV28

CDR3: CATSSPGSSYNEQFF
D: NA
J: TRBJ2-1
V: TRBV15

CDR3: CASSSFLQKLAKNIQYF
D: NA
J: TRBJ2-4
V: TRBV5-6

CDR3: CATSSYSESGANVLTF
D: NA
J: TRBJ2-6
V: TRBV24-1

CDR3: CASSATTGGLDNEQFF
D: TRBD1
J: TRBJ2-1
V: TRBV7-9

CDR3: CASSFERGTGVPYNEQFF
D: NA
J: TRBJ2-1
V: TRBV28

CDR3: CASSPDSPWYEQYF
D: NA
J: TRBJ2-7
V: TRBV5-6

CDR3: CASSHIGTEAFF
D: NA
J: TRBJ1-1
V: TRBV7-9

CDR3: CASSSERGSTYEQYF
D: TRBD2
J: TRBJ2-7
V: TRBV7-9

CDR3: CASSQDPQDRVGAYEQYF
D: TRBD1
J: TRBJ2-7
V: TRBV14